This TCR beta chain was retrieved from a study of OX40 agonist ivuxolimab in advanced cancers. V was pared by 4 bases and J by 5 bases, with 8 bases between. The length of the CDR3 is 12 residues. The germline V gene has CDR1 SNHLY and CDR2 FYNNEI. Libraries were prepared by immunoSEQ multiplex PCR; TCRdb keeps only in-frame clonotypes and omits some of them. Among some 90,000 clones, around 87% were seen once, and the ten largest hold about 4%. The sequence was collected from an adult with an advanced solid tumor such as melanoma, head and neck, liver or kidney cancer. This sequence joins TRBV2 and TRBJ1-2; no reliable D call. Source: CD4+ or CD8+ T cells sorted from blood, taken in a trial of the OX40 agonist ivuxolimab. CDR3 sequence: CASSVLGYGYTF. CDR3 bases: TGTGCCAGCAGTGTTTTAGGTTATGGCTACACCTTC. The full variable domain, with the rest looked up from reference TRBV2 and TRBJ1-2, is EPEVTQTPSHQVTQMGQEVILRCVPISNHLYFYWYRQILGQKVEFLVSFYNNEISEKSEIFDDQFSVERPDGSNFTLKIRSTKLEDSAMYFCASSVLGYGYTFGSGTRLTVV.